The clone carrying this T cell receptor (beta chain) was seen only a few times. TCRdb analysed the 5' RACE reads with MiXCR anew, one entry per CDR3 protein. The repertoire has more than 1.5 million distinct CDR3 sequences, under 35% of them found once; the top ten carry 0.27%. These data are taken from a study of identical twins. The CDR3 runs to 15 residues. The ends lost 3 bases at V and 1 base at J; junction bases unmatched: 6. Germline values: CDR1 DFQATT, CDR2 SNEGSKA (reference sequence). V and J are TRBV20-1 and TRBJ2-3; TRBD2 aligns across 8 bases. Sequenced material: cord blood. The sequence derives from a newborn girl in good health. CDR3 loop: CSASSLTSGTDTQYF. CDR3 nucleotide sequence: TGCAGTGCTAGTTCGCTGACTAGCGGCACAGATACGCAGTATTTT.